Detailed here is one T cell receptor (beta chain). Its antigen is unidentified. These data originate in a study of blood T cells in healthy people across ages. Next came a second PCR, run for roughly 6 to 11 cycles, which used a sample-barcoded 5' primer along with a J-beta primer mix. With 12 random nucleotides, a template-switch adaptor tagged each individual cDNA molecule. Each CDR3 protein gets one entry after TCRdb re-called the 5' RACE reads with MiXCR. This sample carries fewer than 2 million distinct CDR3 sequences, about 39% of them seen once, and the ten largest clones take more than 20%. The study, taken as a whole, reports: CMV status of donors was not determined, possibly confounding expanded clonotype changes.

Germline CDR1 reads KGHDR; CDR2 reads SFDVKD. V was pared by 4 bases and J by 2 bases, with 17 bases between. The CDR3 extends over 17 amino acids. The receptor's source is a human donor in good health. What was sequenced was blood. The chain combines TRBV24-1 with TRBJ1-5, with D perhaps matching TRBD1 (6 bases). CDR3: CATSDPRTEGGNQPQHF. The DNA of the CDR3 is TGTGCCACCAGTGACCCGCGGACAGAGGGTGGCAATCAGCCCCAGCATTTT.